The 3 T cell receptor beta chains in this list originate from one sample, sequenced in a study of CD8+ T cells in alopecia areata. RNA extraction and reverse transcription yielded cDNA as sequencing template. The protocol was immunoSEQ multiplex PCR, while the TCRdb copy is restricted to in-frame clones and leaves out a portion. The top ten hold approximately 10% of the sample, which has approximately 100,000 clones, about nine tenths seen once. Documented treatment: oral pan-JAK inhibitor, 5-10 mg twice daily. The source was CD8+ T cells sorted from blood, collected around week 34, from a patient treated with tofacitinib. Source of these receptors: a human donor with alopecia areata.

CDR3 nucleotides: TGTGCCAGCCTGGGGGTAAGCTCCTACAATGAGCAGTTCTTC. This translates into CASLGVSSYNEQFF. The rearrangement links TRBV27 to TRBJ2-1; perhaps D is TRBD1 or TRBD2 (5 bases each). This CDR3 comprises 14 residues. The V end was cut by 8 bases, the J end by 0 bases, with 11 bases between. Germline-derived CDR1 and CDR2 are MNHEY and SMNVEV (reference sequence).

This clone has just a few counts. The CDR3 DNA sequence: TGCAGCGTTGAAGGAGAGAGCTCCTACAATGAGCAGTTCTTC. Encoded protein: CSVEGESSYNEQFF. The V call is TRBV29-1, the J call TRBJ2-1, with D unresolved. The CDR3 extends over 14 amino acids. CDR1 SQVTM and CDR2 ANQGSEA come from the germline V gene. Deletions cut 1 base from V and 0 bases from J, with 7 bases between.

The CDR3 protein is CASSVINQETQYF. CDR3 DNA sequence: TGTGCCAGCAGTGTAATAAACCAAGAGACCCAGTACTTC. The chain links TRBV2 to TRBJ2-5; D remains ambiguous. The CDR3 consists of 13 residues. V lost 4 bases to trimming and J lost 0 bases, with 6 bases between them. Per the germline V gene, CDR1 is SNHLY and CDR2 is FYNNEI. The full variable domain, in which reference TRBV2 and TRBJ2-5 provide the parts outside the CDR3, is EPEVTQTPSHQVTQMGQEVILRCVPISNHLYFYWYRQILGQKVEFLVSFYNNEISEKSEIFDDQFSVERPDGSNFTLKIRSTKLEDSAMYFCASSVINQETQYFGPGTRLLVL.